The subject of this entry is one T cell receptor (beta chain). The data are from a study of shared clonotypes between healthy human individuals. Terminally differentiated effector memory CD45RA+ cells were left out of the naive CD8 fraction, which was CD45RO-negative and positively selected for CCR7. CDR1 and CDR2 (germline): SGHDT, YYEEEE. V lost 5 bases, J lost 2 bases, and 6 bases stayed unmatched. The CDR3 has 15 residues. The repertoire was sequenced with immunoSEQ multiplex PCR; TCRdb's copy has only in-frame clones and lacks some. The profile shows 1.5 million to 2.5 million clones, around 96% of them singletons.

The sequencing sample was made of naive CD8+ T cells sorted from blood. The sequence was collected from a man aged 18 to 29 in good health. The chain combines TRBV5-6 with TRBJ2-1; 8 nucleotides line up with TRBD2. The CDR3 region is CASRPSGGPYNEQFF. In DNA form, the CDR3 reads TGTGCCAGCAGACCCAGCGGGGGTCCCTACAATGAGCAGTTCTTC.